A single sample gave rise to the 6 T cell receptor beta chains below, sequenced in a study of cytomegalovirus exposure and HLA in healthy donors. This table comes from immunoSEQ multiplex PCR, and its TCRdb copy is limited to in-frame clones, with some not included. The sample has 260,000 or so clones; 90% are singletons. The sequenced sample was PBMCs. The receptor source for this set is a woman in her thirties in good health and CMV-seronegative.

The gene calls are TRBV27 and TRBJ2-2; no clear D. Trimming stripped 0 bases from V and 5 bases from J, with 7 bases between. The length of the CDR3 is 14 residues. Germline V gene lookup returns CDR1 MNHEY and CDR2 SMNVEV (reference sequence). The CDR3 protein is CASSLSWSTGELFF. The DNA of the CDR3 is TGTGCCAGCAGTTTATCGTGGTCAACCGGGGAGCTGTTTTTT.

V gene TRBV6-5 combines with J gene TRBJ2-7, with TRBD1 as a possible D gene (6 bases). The CDR3 length is 16 residues. Germline V gene lookup returns CDR1 MNHEY and CDR2 SVGAGI. Trimming removed 4 bases at V and 3 bases at J, with 19 bases between. The CDR3 reads CASSSTPMTGNYEQYF. DNA for the CDR3: TGTGCCAGCAGTTCGACCCCAATGACAGGCAACTACGAGCAGTACTTC.

The chain combines TRBV28 with TRBJ1-1; TRBD1 might be the D (5 bases). Deletions cut 11 bases from V and 5 bases from J, with 9 bases between. The CDR3 is 10 residues long. The germline CDR1 and CDR2 sequences are MDHEN and SYDVKM. The CDR3 DNA sequence: TGTGCCGTCGGGGGTACTGAAGCTTTCTTT. Translating gives CAVGGTEAFF.

V gene TRBV2 combines with J gene TRBJ2-7, with 10 bases matching TRBD2. The germline V gene encodes CDR1 SNHLY and CDR2 FYNNEI. V lost 3 bases, J lost 3 bases, and 8 bases stayed unmatched. CDR3 size: 16 residues. The CDR3 sequence is CASSEILAGDFYEQYF. In nucleotides, the CDR3 is TGTGCCAGCAGTGAGATCCTAGCGGGAGACTTCTACGAGCAGTACTTC.

This chain connects TRBV6-5 to TRBJ2-2; unclear D gene. The ends were cut back, 7 bases at V and 2 bases at J, with 8 bases in the middle. The CDR3 has 13 residues. Germline V lookup: CDR1 MNHEY, CDR2 SVGAGI. The CDR3 loop reads CASTQSNTGELFF. CDR3 in DNA: TGTGCCAGCACCCAATCCAACACCGGGGAGCTGTTTTTT.

The chain links TRBV10-3 to TRBJ2-7; the D is unclear. Germline lookup yields CDR1 ENHRY and CDR2 SYGVKD. This CDR3 is built from 13 residues. Trimming shortened V by 10 bases and J by 3 bases, and 16 bases separated the two germline ends. CDR3 in DNA: TGTGCCACCCGAGGTGATGCTGGCTACGAGCAGTACTTC. Its protein product is CATRGDAGYEQYF.